Below, 17 T cell receptor beta chains from the same sample are listed, as sequenced in a study of cytomegalovirus exposure and HLA in healthy donors. Use of 60 Vbeta and 13 Jbeta primers characterized the PCR. The method was immunoSEQ multiplex PCR; TCRdb's version includes in-frame clones alone and lacks a portion of them. This table lists about 170,000 clones. The sample taken for sequencing was PBMCs. Every receptor here comes from a young woman in good health and CMV-seropositive.

The V call is TRBV6-5, the J call TRBJ1-2, with D uncertain. This CDR3 region has 15 residues. Trimming took off 5 bases at V and 8 bases at J, with 21 bases between the two ends. Looked up from germline, CDR1 is MNHEY and CDR2 is SVGAGI. This CDR3 reads CASSAEYRASGGYTF. In DNA form, the CDR3 reads TGTGCCAGCAGTGCCGAATACAGAGCTTCCGGAGGCTACACCTTC.

The chain carries TRBV7-2 and TRBJ2-2, with D tentatively TRBD1 (6 bases). The V end was cut by 6 bases, the J end by 9 bases, with 23 bases between. This CDR3 comprises 16 residues. Germline CDR1 and CDR2: SGHTA and FQGNSA. The DNA for the CDR3 is TGTGCCAGCAGTCCAGGGGCAGGAGAGACCGGGCGGGAGCTGTTTTTT. Its protein product is CASSPGAGETGRELFF.

The chain has TRBV6-5 and TRBJ1-5; 7 positions agree with TRBD1. V shed 2 bases and J 5 bases; nucleotides not matched to a gene: 9. The germline gives CDR1 MNHEY, CDR2 SVGAGI. The CDR3 runs to 16 residues. The CDR3 DNA follows: TGTGCCAGCAGTTACCGATCGACAGGGAACCATCAGCCCCAGCATTTT. This codes for CASSYRSTGNHQPQHF.

This sequence joins TRBV9 and TRBJ1-1; 8 bases line up with TRBD1. J lost 7 bases, V lost 4 bases, and 12 bases had no gene match. CDR3 length: 15 amino acids. The germline CDR1 and CDR2 sequences are SGDLS and YYNGEE. The CDR3 DNA follows: TGTGCCAGCAGCATTGGGACAGGCCAGCCGAATGAAGCTTTCTTT. It encodes CASSIGTGQPNEAFF.

The genes are TRBV2 and TRBJ1-5; possibly TRBD1 for D (5 bases). This CDR3 spans 15 amino acids. Germline lookup yields CDR1 SNHLY and CDR2 FYNNEI. V lost 5 bases and J 0 bases, leaving 11 bases between the germline ends. The CDR3 DNA reads as TGTGCCAGCAGTCGGCAGGGCGATAGCAATCAGCCCCAGCATTTT. Protein: CASSRQGDSNQPQHF.

The V call is TRBV9, the J call TRBJ1-3; unclear D gene. The CDR3 runs to 15 residues. The germline V gene has CDR1 SGDLS and CDR2 YYNGEE. With 6 bases removed from V and 2 bases from J, the gap between germline ends came to 15 bases. CDR3 DNA sequence: TGTGCCAGCACCCCGGCGGAGGGCCCTGGAAACACCATATATTTT. This translates into CASTPAEGPGNTIYF. The whole variable domain, remainder taken from reference TRBV9 and TRBJ1-3, is DSGVTQTPKHLITATGQRVTLRCSPRSGDLSVYWYQQSLDQGLQFLIQYYNGEERAKGNILERFSAQQFPDLHSELNLSSLELGDSALYFCASTPAEGPGNTIYFGEGSWLTVV.

The V and J genes are TRBV6-5 and TRBJ1-1; a weak D match, TRBD1 (5 bases). Per germline, CDR1 MNHEY and CDR2 SVGAGI. The germline V and J ends were trimmed by 2 bases and 3 bases, with 7 bases remaining between them. The CDR3 is 13 amino acids. This CDR3 is CASSYRGDTEAFF. The DNA of the CDR3 is TGTGCCAGCAGTTACCGGGGGGACACTGAAGCTTTCTTT.

This chain joins TRBV9 and TRBJ1-6; TRBD1 aligns across 8 bases. The length of the CDR3 is 16 residues. V lost 4 bases and J lost 2; bases outside the gene matches: 5. Germline V CDR1 and CDR2: SGDLS, YYNGEE. The CDR3 DNA is TGTGCCAGCAGCACCGGGACAGGCCCCTATAATTCACCCCTCCACTTT. It translates to CASSTGTGPYNSPLHF.

The chain uses TRBV4-1 and TRBJ1-6; D perhaps matches TRBD1 (6 bases). The V end lost 4 bases, the J end lost 8 bases, and 18 bases lay between the germline ends. This CDR3 has 16 amino acids. Looked up from germline, CDR1 is MGHRA and CDR2 is YSYEKL. The CDR3 DNA is TGCGCCAGCAGCCGGTCTCCAGGGGTTTTAGATTCACCCCTCCACTTT. It is translated as CASSRSPGVLDSPLHF.

V is TRBV10-3 and J is TRBJ2-5, with TRBD2 matching over 12 bases. The CDR3 contains 16 residues. V was pared by 6 bases and J by 5 bases, with 10 bases of the junction left unmatched. The germline V gene encodes CDR1 ENHRY and CDR2 SYGVKD. CDR3 in amino acids: CAISAPTSGSGETQYF. The CDR3 DNA reads as TGTGCCATCAGCGCTCCGACTAGCGGGAGTGGGGAGACCCAGTACTTC.

J is TRBJ2-1 and V is TRBV30; 13 bases fit TRBD2. J lost 7 bases, V lost 2 bases, and 8 bases had no gene match. From germline, CDR1 is GTSNPN and CDR2 SVGIG (reference sequence). The CDR3 is 16 residues long. CDR3 sequence: CAWSPRGLAGSNEQFF. The CDR3 nucleotides read TGTGCCTGGAGTCCCCGGGGACTAGCGGGGAGTAATGAGCAGTTCTTC.

The chain is built from TRBV6-4 and TRBJ1-3; weak D call: TRBD1 (5 bases). V was pared by 2 bases and J by 5 bases, with 7 bases between. Germline V lookup: CDR1 MRHNA, CDR2 SNTAGT. There are 13 residues in the CDR3. The CDR3 DNA is TGTGCCAGCAGTGACCCGGACAGAAACACCATATATTTT. As protein: CASSDPDRNTIYF.

The V gene is TRBV27, the J gene TRBJ2-1; 10 positions agree with TRBD2. The ends lost 1 base at V and 7 bases at J; junction bases unmatched: 4. Germline V CDR1 and CDR2: MNHEY, SMNVEV (reference sequence). The CDR3 has 15 residues. In DNA, the CDR3 is TGTGCCAGCAGTTTATTGCTAGCGGGAGATAATGAGCAGTTCTTC. Amino acids: CASSLLLAGDNEQFF.

DNA of the CDR3: TGCGCCAGCAGCTTGGGACTAGCGGGATTGGACGAGCAGTACTTC. Translating gives CASSLGLAGLDEQYF. The J gene is TRBJ2-7, the V gene TRBV5-1; 11 bases are a match to TRBD2. Germline lookup yields CDR1 SGHRS and CDR2 YFSETQ. The CDR3 is made up of 15 amino acids. V shed 0 bases, J shed 5 bases, and the junction held 4 bases outside the gene matches.

This chain joins TRBV6-6 and TRBJ2-1, with a possible D match to TRBD2 (5 bases). V lost 5 bases to trimming and J lost 7 bases, with 9 bases between them. This CDR3 has 12 amino acids. Germline CDR1 and CDR2: MNHNY and SVGAGI (reference sequence). The CDR3 nucleotides read TGTGCCAGCAGTGTCGGGATAAATGAGCAGTTCTTC. This encodes CASSVGINEQFF.

This rearrangement joins TRBV28 to TRBJ1-2; weak D call: TRBD1 (5 bases). CDR1 is MDHEN, CDR2 SYDVKM, per germline. This CDR3 region has 13 residues. V lost 4 bases and J lost 1, with 7 bases in between. The CDR3 is CASSWGNNYGYTF. DNA of the CDR3: TGTGCCAGCAGTTGGGGCAATAACTATGGCTACACCTTC.

J is TRBJ2-7 and V is TRBV6-1, with D perhaps TRBD1 (5 bases). The CDR3 consists of 12 residues. V shed 8 bases and J shed 4 bases, with 12 bases lying between them. Germline loops: CDR1 MNHNS, CDR2 SASEGT. The CDR3 DNA follows: TGTGCCAGCGAGACAGTGATTTACGAGCAGTACTTC. Residues: CASETVIYEQYF.